The 20 T cell receptor beta chains below were found in one sample sequenced in a study of shared clonotypes between healthy human individuals. The assay was immunoSEQ multiplex PCR, and TCRdb's table has in-frame clones only and misses some. The repertoire holds some 2.4 million clones, with 90% to 95% as singletons. The sequenced sample was naive CD4+ T cells from PBMCs. The subset is: CD45RA+ positively selected. The receptors were gathered from a man between 18 and 35 years old in good health. Some clones in this sample may be carry-over from other donors' samples.

This clone has only one observation. Other DNA sequences within the sample encode an identical CDR3. The gene calls are TRBV7-3 and TRBJ2-5; 9 nucleotides match TRBD1. V dropped 5 bases and J dropped 5; count of bases not matched to a gene: 3. Germline-derived CDR1 and CDR2 are SGHTA and FQGTGA. There are 13 residues in the CDR3. The CDR3 is CASSPGQGETQYF. The CDR3 bases are TGTGCCAGCAGCCCGGGACAGGGCGAGACCCAGTACTTC.

Remarks on this clone: The sample has other DNA sequences that encode this CDR3 too. The CDR3 DNA sequence: TGTGCCAGCAGTGGGGGTTACGAGCAGTACTTC. This sequence encodes CASSGGYEQYF. The gene calls are TRBV27 and TRBJ2-7; tentatively, D is TRBD1 or TRBD2 (5 bases each). Deletions cut 5 bases from V and 4 bases from J, with 6 bases between. Germline loops: CDR1 MNHEY, CDR2 SMNVEV (reference sequence). The CDR3 spans 11 residues.

About this clone itself: Other DNA sequences in the sample encode the same CDR3. The chain recombines TRBV28 with TRBJ2-7; 7 nucleotides line up with TRBD1. V was pared by 7 bases and J by 2 bases, with 11 bases of the junction left unmatched. CDR3 length: 15 amino acids. In germline, CDR1 is MDHEN, CDR2 SYDVKM. CDR3: CASTTTGAGAYEQYF. CDR3 DNA: TGTGCCAGCACAACCACAGGGGCCGGGGCCTACGAGCAGTACTTC.

The chain carries TRBV11-2 and TRBJ1-1; 11 nucleotides line up with TRBD1. Germline CDR1 is SGHAT and CDR2 is FQNNGV. The CDR3 is 17 residues long. J lost 2 bases, V lost 4 bases, and 9 bases had no gene match. The CDR3 region is CASSSRGQGARNTEAFF. CDR3 coding DNA: TGTGCCAGCAGCTCGCGAGGACAGGGGGCTAGAAACACTGAAGCTTTCTTT.

This clone was seen a few times. The sample contains more than one DNA sequence encoding this CDR3. The chain is built from TRBV20-1 and TRBJ2-7; D is perhaps TRBD2 (5 bases). V lost 3 bases and J lost 4, with 7 bases in between. This CDR3 is 11 amino acids long. Germline-derived CDR1 and CDR2 are DFQATT and SNEGSKA (reference sequence). Here the CDR3 reads CSARGGYEQYF. In DNA form, the CDR3 reads TGCAGTGCTAGGGGCGGGTACGAGCAGTACTTC.

The gene calls are TRBV28 and TRBJ2-7, with D tentatively TRBD2 (8 bases). Per germline, CDR1 MDHEN and CDR2 SYDVKM. V lost 5 bases and J lost 3, with 20 bases in between. There are 16 residues in the CDR3. The CDR3 DNA reads as TGTGCCAGCAGTCCCACGGGGGGGACAGTAAGCTACGAGCAGTACTTC. It codes for CASSPTGGTVSYEQYF.

The chain is built from TRBV5-1 and TRBJ1-1, with 7 bases lining up with TRBD1. Germline-derived CDR1 and CDR2 are SGHRS and YFSETQ. V dropped 3 bases and J dropped 5; count of bases not matched to a gene: 7. The CDR3 extends over 14 amino acids. CDR3 region: CASSSDRVMTEAFF. DNA for the CDR3: TGCGCCAGCAGCTCCGACAGGGTGATGACTGAAGCTTTCTTT.

The CDR3 sequence is CARHSPTGELFF. CDR3 nucleotide sequence: TGTGCCAGGCACAGTCCCACCGGGGAGCTGTTTTTT. The rearrangement uses TRBV21-1 and TRBJ2-2; whether TRBD1, the table's D call, matches the DNA was not checked. TRBV21-1 is tagged as a pseudogene. This CDR3 comprises 12 residues.

The genes are TRBV6-1 and TRBJ1-2, with 7 bases aligning to TRBD1. The CDR3 is 15 residues long. The germline V gene has CDR1 MNHNS and CDR2 SASEGT. The junction had 11 bases not matched to a gene; V was cut back by 6 bases and J by 4 bases. The CDR3 DNA is TGTGCCAGCAGCCTACAAGTAGGGGGCAGCTATGGCTACACCTTC. Protein sequence: CASSLQVGGSYGYTF.

The J gene is TRBJ2-3, the V gene TRBV20-1; D unresolved. V dropped 4 bases and J dropped 8 bases, with 10 bases sitting between them. This CDR3 spans 11 amino acids. Germline values: CDR1 DFQATT, CDR2 SNEGSKA (reference sequence). This CDR3 reads CSAKGPGTQYF. CDR3 coding DNA: TGCAGTGCTAAGGGCCCGGGTACGCAGTATTTT.

This clone was seen a few times. The chain uses TRBV6-5 and TRBJ1-1, with no clear D. The CDR3 loop spans 14 amino acids. Trimming took off 4 bases at V and 0 bases at J, with 9 bases between the two ends. From germline, CDR1 is MNHEY and CDR2 SVGAGI. As DNA, the CDR3 is TGTGCCAGCAGTTCTCCCTTTATGAACACTGAAGCTTTCTTT. This translates into CASSSPFMNTEAFF.

The V call is TRBV11-2, the J call TRBJ2-5; TRBD2 matches 14 bases. Per the germline V gene, CDR1 is SGHAT and CDR2 is FQNNGV. V was clipped by 3 bases and J by 2 bases; unmatched bases: 11. CDR3 length equals 19 residues. The CDR3: CASSLVPGLAGVWQETQYF. The DNA of the CDR3 is TGTGCCAGCAGCTTGGTACCGGGACTAGCGGGAGTGTGGCAAGAGACCCAGTACTTC.

The chain has TRBV2 and TRBJ2-7; 8 positions agree with TRBD1. CDR3 length: 15 residues. Germline lookup yields CDR1 SNHLY and CDR2 FYNNEI. Trimming cost V 6 bases and J 4 bases; bases outside gene matches: 11. The CDR3 sequence is CASSETGTGYYEQYF. CDR3 DNA: TGTGCCAGCAGCGAGACCGGGACAGGTTATTACGAGCAGTACTTC.

The rearrangement joins TRBV7-8 to TRBJ1-1; a weak D match, TRBD1 (5 bases). V lost 5 bases and J 3 bases, leaving 16 bases between the germline ends. The CDR3 contains 15 residues. Germline CDR1 is SGHVS and CDR2 is FQNEAQ. The CDR3 reads CASSLIQAGDTEAFF. The CDR3 DNA sequence: TGTGCCAGCAGCCTAATACAGGCCGGGGACACTGAAGCTTTCTTT.

V usage is TRBV5-1 and J usage is TRBJ1-1; tentatively, D is TRBD1 (6 bases). The CDR3 consists of 14 residues. From germline, CDR1 is SGHRS and CDR2 YFSETQ. Trimming left V 3 bases short and J 4 bases short, with 13 bases between. The CDR3, as DNA: TGCGCCAGCAGCTCGGGACAAGATGGCACTGAAGCTTTCTTT. Translating gives CASSSGQDGTEAFF.

The chain uses TRBV14 and TRBJ2-3, with D possibly TRBD2 on 6 matching bases. Germline lookup yields CDR1 SGHDN and CDR2 FVKESK. The CDR3 totals 15 residues. The V end lost 4 bases, the J end lost 5 bases, and 16 bases lay between the germline ends. Here the CDR3 reads CASSPNRGWGDTQYF. In nucleotides, the CDR3 is TGTGCCAGCAGCCCCAACCGGGGGTGGGGAGATACGCAGTATTTT.

The chain couples TRBV5-6 to TRBJ2-7; D ambiguous. CDR1 and CDR2 from the germline V gene are SGHDT and YYEEEE. Deletions cut 0 bases from V and 3 bases from J, with 7 bases between. The CDR3 runs 13 residues. The CDR3 sequence is CASSLEDFYEQYF. CDR3 DNA: TGTGCCAGCAGCTTGGAAGACTTCTACGAGCAGTACTTC.

V is TRBV4-3 and J is TRBJ2-3; the D gene is possibly TRBD2 (6 bases). The CDR3 is 15 residues long. With 5 bases removed from V and 4 bases from J, the gap between germline ends came to 16 bases. CDR1 is LGHNA and CDR2 is YSLEER in the germline V gene. The CDR3 DNA sequence: TGCGCCAGCAGCAGCCGAAAAACGGGGGCAGATACGCAGTATTTT. Translation gives CASSSRKTGADTQYF.

CDR3 in amino acids: CASSLQGYGNQPQHF. Here the CDR3 DNA reads TGTGCCAGCAGTTTACAGGGATACGGCAATCAGCCCCAGCATTTT. This sequence joins TRBV28 and TRBJ1-5; tentative D call: TRBD1 (5 bases). This CDR3 is 15 amino acids long. The ends were cut back, 2 bases at V and 2 bases at J, with 10 bases in the middle. Germline CDR1 is MDHEN and CDR2 is SYDVKM.

J is TRBJ2-7 and V is TRBV11-3; D perhaps matches TRBD1 (5 bases). V was cut by 10 bases and J by 4 bases, with 26 bases left in between. The CDR3 is 16 residues long. Germline V gene sequence: CDR1 SGHNT, CDR2 YENEEA. This CDR3 is CAIAQSTRQRRYEQYF. Here the CDR3 DNA reads TGTGCCATAGCACAAAGTACGAGACAGCGAAGGTACGAGCAGTACTTC.